Sequencing of this T cell receptor beta chain was carried out in a study of T cell changes during pregnancy in multiple sclerosis. After removal of 5 bases from V and 7 bases from J, the junction contained 4 bases not matched to a gene. CDR3 length: 14 residues. Germline-derived CDR1 and CDR2 are MNHNS and SASEGT. Some clones are missing from TCRdb's copy, which holds only in-frame ones; the method was immunoSEQ multiplex PCR. The sample lists some 110,000 clones, around 90% occurring once. The chain recombines TRBV6-1 with TRBJ1-6, with 8 bases matching TRBD1. The sample was peripheral blood, taken before pregnancy. This TCR derives from a female donor with multiple sclerosis, enrolled in a pregnancy study. CDR3: CASSLDRGNSPLHF. The CDR3 bases are TGTGCCAGCAGTTTAGACAGGGGAAATTCACCCCTCCACTTT.